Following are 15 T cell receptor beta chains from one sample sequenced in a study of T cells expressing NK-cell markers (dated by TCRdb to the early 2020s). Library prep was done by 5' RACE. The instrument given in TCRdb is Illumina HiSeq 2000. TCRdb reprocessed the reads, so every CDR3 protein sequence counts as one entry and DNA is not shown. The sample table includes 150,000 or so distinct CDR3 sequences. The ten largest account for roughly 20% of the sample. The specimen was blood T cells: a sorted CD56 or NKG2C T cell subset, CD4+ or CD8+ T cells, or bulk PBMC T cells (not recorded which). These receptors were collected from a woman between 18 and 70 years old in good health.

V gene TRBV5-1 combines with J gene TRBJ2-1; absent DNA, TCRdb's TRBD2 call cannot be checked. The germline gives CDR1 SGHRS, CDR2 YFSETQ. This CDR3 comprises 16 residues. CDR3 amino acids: CASSFGQLAGYNEQFF. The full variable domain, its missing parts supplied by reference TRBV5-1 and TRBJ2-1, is KAGVTQTPRYLIKTRGQQVTLSCSPISGHRSVSWYQQTPGQGLQFLFEYFSETQRNKGNFPGRFSGRQFSNSRSEMNVSTLELGDSALYLCASSFGQLAGYNEQFFGPGTRLTVL.

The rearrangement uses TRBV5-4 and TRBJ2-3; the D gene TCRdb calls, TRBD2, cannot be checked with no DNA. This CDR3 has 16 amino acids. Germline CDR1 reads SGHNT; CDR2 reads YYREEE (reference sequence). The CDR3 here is CASSSTSGGFGDTQYF.

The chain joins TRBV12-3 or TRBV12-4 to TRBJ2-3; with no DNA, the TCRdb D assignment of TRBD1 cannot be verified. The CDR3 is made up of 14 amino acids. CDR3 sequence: CASTYGTSTDTQYF.

The CDR3 spells CASSLTGGHEQFF. This rearrangement joins TRBV12-3 or TRBV12-4 to TRBJ2-1; TCRdb picks TRBD1, but there is no DNA to check that call. The CDR3 contains 13 residues.

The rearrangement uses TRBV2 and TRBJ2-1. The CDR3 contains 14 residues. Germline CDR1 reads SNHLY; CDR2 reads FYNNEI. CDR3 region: CASSRTSSYNEQFF.

Here the CDR3 reads CASSSRDTGEQFF. This rearrangement joins TRBV7-7 to TRBJ2-1; TCRdb designates TRBD2, a call that cannot be tested without DNA. The CDR3 is 13 amino acids. Germline-derived CDR1 and CDR2 are SSHAT and FNYEAQ (reference sequence).

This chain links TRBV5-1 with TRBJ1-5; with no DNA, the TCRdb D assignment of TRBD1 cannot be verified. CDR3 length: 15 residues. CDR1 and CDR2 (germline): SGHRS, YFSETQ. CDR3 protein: CASSLGGRGDQPQHF.

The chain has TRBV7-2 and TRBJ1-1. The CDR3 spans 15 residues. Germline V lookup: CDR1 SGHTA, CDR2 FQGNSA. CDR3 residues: CASSLLPWGNTEAFF.

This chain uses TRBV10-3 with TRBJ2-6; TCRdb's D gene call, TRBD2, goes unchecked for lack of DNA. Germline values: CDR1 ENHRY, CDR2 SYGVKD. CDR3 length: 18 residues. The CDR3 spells CAISERGRANSGANVLTF.

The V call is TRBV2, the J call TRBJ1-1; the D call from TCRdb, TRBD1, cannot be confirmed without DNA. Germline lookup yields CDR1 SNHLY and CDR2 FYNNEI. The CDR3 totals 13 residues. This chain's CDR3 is CASPMDRGTEAFF. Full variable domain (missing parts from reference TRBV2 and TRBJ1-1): EPEVTQTPSHQVTQMGQEVILRCVPISNHLYFYWYRQILGQKVEFLVSFYNNEISEKSEIFDDQFSVERPDGSNFTLKIRSTKLEDSAMYFCASPMDRGTEAFFGQGTRLTVV.

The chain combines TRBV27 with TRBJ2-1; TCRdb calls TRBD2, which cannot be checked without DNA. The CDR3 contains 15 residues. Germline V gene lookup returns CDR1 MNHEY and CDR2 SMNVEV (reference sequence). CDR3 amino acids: CASSPSGVFYNEQFF.

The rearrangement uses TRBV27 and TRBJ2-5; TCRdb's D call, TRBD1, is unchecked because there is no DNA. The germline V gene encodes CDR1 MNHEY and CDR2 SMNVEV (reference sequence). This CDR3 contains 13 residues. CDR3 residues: CASTGGRAETQYF.

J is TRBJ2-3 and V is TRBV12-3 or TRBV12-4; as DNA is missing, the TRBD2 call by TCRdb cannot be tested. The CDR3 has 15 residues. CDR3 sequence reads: CASVGLGKDHGTQYF.

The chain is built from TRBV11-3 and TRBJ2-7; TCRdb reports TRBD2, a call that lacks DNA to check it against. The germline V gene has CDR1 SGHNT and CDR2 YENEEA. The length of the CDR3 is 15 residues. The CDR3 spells CASSLGTSGMNEQYF.

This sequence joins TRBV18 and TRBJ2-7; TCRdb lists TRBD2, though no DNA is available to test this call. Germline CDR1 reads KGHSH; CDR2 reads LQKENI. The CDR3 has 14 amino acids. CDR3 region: CASSPGTTLLEQYF.